The source of this T cell receptor beta chain is a study of shared clonotypes between healthy human individuals. Study results and limitations: In this cohort, only blood was sampled, and tissue repertoires likely differ.

Roughly 200 ng DNA, approximately 30,000 T cell genomes, went into each sorted-subset replicate PCR. TCRdb keeps only in-frame clones here, not all; method: immunoSEQ multiplex PCR. The profile shows 1.6 million or so clones, roughly 97% of them singletons. A word on this clone: Its antigen is as yet unknown.

CDR3 length equals 13 residues. The ends lost 2 bases at V and 10 bases at J; junction bases unmatched: 6. Germline V CDR1 and CDR2: LGHNT, FRNRAP. The V and J genes are TRBV12-5 and TRBJ1-2, with 8 bases aligning to TRBD1. The sequenced material came from naive CD4+ T cells sorted from blood. Specified subset: CD45RA+ positively selected. This TCR derives from a man aged 25 to 40 in good health. The CDR3 DNA follows: TGTGCTAGTGGTTTGCAGGGGGCGGCTTCCTACACCTTC. Its translation is CASGLQGAASYTF.